This T cell receptor beta chain originates from a study of human T cells and chemical hapten exposure. Across the study: Diphenylcyclopropenone, dosed weekly to the scalp, was given to patients throughout the roughly 25-week study. DPC 0.01% went on the upper back by patch test, with reading at 6 days.

Library construction involved attaching unique molecular identifiers to individual cDNA molecules, which allowed quantitative, reproducible TCR counting. One entry per CDR3 protein results from TCRdb running MiXCR on the RACE reads. The repertoire holds tens of thousands of distinct CDR3 sequences, with about 10% as singletons. The CDR3 runs 16 residues. The V gene's germline CDR1 is MDHEN and CDR2 SYDVKM. Deletions cut 4 bases from V and 6 bases from J, with 18 bases between. Documented time point: patch test 2, 6 weeks after DPC sensitization. Indicated treatment: therapeutic diphenylcyclopropenone sensitization with weekly scalp DPC. Each donor was an alopecia patient between 18 and 70 years of age who qualified for DPC.

This chain connects TRBV28 to TRBJ1-4; maybe TRBD1 (5 bases). The material sequenced was whole blood, taken in connection with sensitization to the hapten diphenylcyclopropenone (DPC). The TCR originated in a woman between 45 and 60 years old with alopecia areata. Some clones in this sample may be carry-over from other donors' samples. The CDR3, as DNA: TGTGCCAGCAGTTCAACTTGGCAGGGTTGGGATGAAAAACTGTTTTTT. This gives the protein CASSSTWQGWDEKLFF.